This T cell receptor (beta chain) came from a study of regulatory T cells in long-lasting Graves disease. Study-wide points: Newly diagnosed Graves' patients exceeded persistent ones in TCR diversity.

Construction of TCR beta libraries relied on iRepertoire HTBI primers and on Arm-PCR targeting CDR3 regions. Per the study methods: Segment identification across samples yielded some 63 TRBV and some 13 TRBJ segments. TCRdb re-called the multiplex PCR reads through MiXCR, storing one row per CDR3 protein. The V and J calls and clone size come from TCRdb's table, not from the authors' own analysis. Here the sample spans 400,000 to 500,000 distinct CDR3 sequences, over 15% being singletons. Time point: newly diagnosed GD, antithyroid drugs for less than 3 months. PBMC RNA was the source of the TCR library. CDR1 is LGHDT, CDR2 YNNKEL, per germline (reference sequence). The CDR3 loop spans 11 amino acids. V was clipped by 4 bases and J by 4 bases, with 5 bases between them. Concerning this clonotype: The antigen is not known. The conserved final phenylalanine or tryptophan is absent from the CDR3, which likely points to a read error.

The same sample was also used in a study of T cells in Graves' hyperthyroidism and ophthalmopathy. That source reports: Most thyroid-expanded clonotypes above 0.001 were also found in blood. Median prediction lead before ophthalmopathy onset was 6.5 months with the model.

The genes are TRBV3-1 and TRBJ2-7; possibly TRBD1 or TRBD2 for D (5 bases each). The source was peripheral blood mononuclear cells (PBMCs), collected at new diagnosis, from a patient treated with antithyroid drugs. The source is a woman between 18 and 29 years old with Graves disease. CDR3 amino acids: CASSRGYEQYL. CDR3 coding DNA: TGTGCCAGCAGCCGGGGGTACGAGCAGTACCTC.